This T cell receptor (beta chain) was recorded in a study of T cells in Graves' hyperthyroidism and ophthalmopathy. Study results and limitations: By a 13 V-J model, ophthalmopathy was set apart from stable hyperthyroidism. The model made its ophthalmopathy prediction, and onset followed a median around 6.9 months later.

Trimming removed 3 bases at V and 3 bases at J, with 12 bases between. Germline V gene lookup returns CDR1 SGHTA and CDR2 FQGNSA. This CDR3 has 14 residues. The CDR3 regions of TCR beta were amplified from RNA transcripts. HTBI primers were used for first-round RT-PCR of the TCR CDR3. TCRdb reanalysed the multiplex PCR reads using MiXCR and keeps one entry per CDR3 protein. The sample records a few hundred thousand distinct CDR3 sequences, 40% to 55% being singletons. On this clonotype itself: What it binds is not known.

Sequenced input: peripheral blood or thyroid tissue (not recorded which). The origin of this receptor is a woman in her late teens or twenties with Graves' hyperthyroidism. The chain recombines TRBV7-2 with TRBJ2-7, with D perhaps matching TRBD2 (5 bases). This chain's CDR3 is CASSFRRRYYEQYF. As DNA, the CDR3 is TGTGCCAGCAGCTTCCGACGGAGGTACTACGAGCAGTACTTC.